This TCR beta chain was sequenced during a study of vaccination effects on CD4 cells after COVID-19. Across the study: ViraFEST used viral peptide pools to expand antigen-specific CD4+ T cells before sequencing.

Data came from immunoSEQ multiplex PCR; TCRdb stores just in-frame clones and leaves some out. The sample contains about 37,000 clones, 60% to 75% of which appear only once. The germline CDR1 and CDR2 sequences are SEHNR and FQNEAQ (reference sequence). The CDR3 sequence is 15 residues long. The J segment lost 2 bases and the V segment lost 7 bases, leaving 9 bases of the junction unmatched. Cells that had been cultured for 10 days were the source of isolated CD4+ T cells. With regard to this clone: Its target is not known.

This receptor was taken from a human donor who received a COVID-19 vaccine. The sequencing here drew on CD4+ T cells from PBMCs cultured without peptide, taken before COVID-19 vaccination. The chain carries TRBV7-9 and TRBJ1-1; 8 bases line up with TRBD1. CDR3: CASNAPGQGNTEAFF. CDR3 in DNA: TGTGCCAGCAACGCCCCCGGACAGGGCAACACTGAAGCTTTCTTT.